A single sample is the source of the 11 T cell receptor beta chains below, sequenced in a study of cytomegalovirus exposure and HLA in healthy donors. Primers: 60 Vbeta forward and 13 Jbeta reverse. The table came from immunoSEQ multiplex PCR; TCRdb's copy has only in-frame clones and leaves some out. Of 140,000 or so clones in the sample, roughly 90% were seen once. Sequenced: PBMCs. The origin of the receptors is a woman between 40 and 55 years old in good health and CMV-seronegative.

With respect to this clone: In the same sample, other DNA sequences code for this CDR3. Here the CDR3 DNA reads TGTGCCAGCAGCTTAGCACAGGGATCCACTGAAGCTTTCTTT. It encodes CASSLAQGSTEAFF. The rearrangement uses TRBV7-2 and TRBJ1-1, with D perhaps matching TRBD1 (6 bases). CDR1 SGHTA and CDR2 FQGNSA come from the germline V gene. V was cut by 0 bases and J by 4 bases, with 9 bases left in between. CDR3 size: 14 residues.

This chain connects TRBV5-4 to TRBJ2-7; 9 nucleotides align to TRBD1. V gave up 2 bases and J gave up 4 bases; unmatched junction bases: 7. This CDR3 is built from 15 residues. Per germline, CDR1 SGHNT and CDR2 YYREEE (reference sequence). CDR3: CASSFSGTGIYEQYF. CDR3 nucleotides: TGTGCCAGCAGCTTTTCCGGGACAGGGATATACGAGCAGTACTTC.

The chain combines TRBV7-9 with TRBJ1-3; 9 bases line up with TRBD1. The CDR3 has 15 amino acids. The ends lost 6 bases at V and 5 bases at J; junction bases unmatched: 8. Germline-derived CDR1 and CDR2 are SEHNR and FQNEAQ (reference sequence). CDR3 DNA sequence: TGTGCCAGCAGTGTCACAGGGGGCTTACGAAACACCATATATTTT. Protein sequence: CASSVTGGLRNTIYF.

The chain combines TRBV28 with TRBJ1-1, with TRBD1 identical over 9 bases. CDR1 and CDR2 from the germline V gene are MDHEN and SYDVKM. V was pared by 7 bases and J by 8 bases, with 11 bases of the junction left unmatched. The CDR3 has 14 residues. CDR3 sequence reads: CASTIGDRAGEAFF. CDR3 bases: TGTGCCAGCACCATCGGGGACAGGGCAGGAGAAGCTTTCTTT.

This chain uses TRBV18 with TRBJ2-1; D is perhaps TRBD2 (6 bases). With 0 bases removed from V and 7 bases from J, the gap between germline ends came to 10 bases. This CDR3 comprises 14 residues. Germline CDR1 KGHSH, CDR2 LQKENI. CDR3 bases: TGTGCCAGCTCACCACCGACTAGGGGTAATGAGCAGTTCTTC. The encoded protein is CASSPPTRGNEQFF.

J is TRBJ2-7 and V is TRBV5-4, with D possibly matching TRBD1 (8 bases). Deletions cut 4 bases from V and 3 bases from J, with 20 bases between. CDR3 length: 16 amino acids. From germline, CDR1 is SGHNT and CDR2 YYREEE (reference sequence). The CDR3 DNA reads as TGTGCCAGCAGCCTCGGACAGGGCGGGAGTTTCTACGAGCAGTACTTC. This sequence encodes CASSLGQGGSFYEQYF.

The chain has TRBV19 and TRBJ2-1; TRBD2 matches at 8 bases. V was pared by 1 base and J by 7 bases, with 12 bases of the junction left unmatched. The CDR3 sequence is 17 residues long. Per germline, CDR1 LNHDA and CDR2 SQIVND (reference sequence). The CDR3 sequence: CASSIGQSGRTRNEQFF. In nucleotides, the CDR3 is TGTGCCAGTAGTATAGGGCAGAGCGGGAGAACGCGAAATGAGCAGTTCTTC.

In nucleotides, the CDR3 is TGTGCCAGCAGGGAGAGGACAGGGGCTAATGAAAAACTGTTTTTT. Protein sequence: CASRERTGANEKLFF. This sequence joins TRBV2 and TRBJ1-4, with 9 positions matching TRBD1. CDR3 length: 15 amino acids. Per the germline V gene, CDR1 is SNHLY and CDR2 is FYNNEI. V shed 6 bases, J shed 3 bases, and the junction held 5 bases outside the gene matches.

The chain joins TRBV28 to TRBJ2-1; 12 nucleotides agree with TRBD2. This CDR3 region has 17 residues. Germline V gene lookup returns CDR1 MDHEN and CDR2 SYDVKM. Trimming removed 5 bases from V and 5 bases from J; junction bases left unmatched: 10. The CDR3 coding sequence is TGTGCCAGCAGTCCCCCGACTAGCGGGAGTAGAAACAATGAGCAGTTCTTC. Amino acid sequence: CASSPPTSGSRNNEQFF.

A single count supports this clone. The chain recombines TRBV4-1 with TRBJ2-1, with 7 bases identical to TRBD2. The CDR3 is made up of 18 amino acids. The ends lost 5 bases at V and 7 bases at J; junction bases unmatched: 20. Per germline, CDR1 MGHRA and CDR2 YSYEKL. DNA of the CDR3: TGCGCCAGCAGCACCCCGCGGGTGCGGGAGTATGCTATAAATGAGCAGTTCTTC. Protein sequence: CASSTPRVREYAINEQFF.

This clone has more than one count but fewer than ten. The J gene is TRBJ2-7, the V gene TRBV6-6; 9 bases are a match to TRBD2. The CDR3 is 12 amino acids. The germline V gene has CDR1 MNHNY and CDR2 SVGAGI (reference sequence). V lost 7 bases and J lost 5; bases outside the gene matches: 3. CDR3 amino acids: CASKASGNEQYF. CDR3 nucleotide sequence: TGTGCCAGCAAAGCTAGCGGGAACGAGCAGTACTTC.